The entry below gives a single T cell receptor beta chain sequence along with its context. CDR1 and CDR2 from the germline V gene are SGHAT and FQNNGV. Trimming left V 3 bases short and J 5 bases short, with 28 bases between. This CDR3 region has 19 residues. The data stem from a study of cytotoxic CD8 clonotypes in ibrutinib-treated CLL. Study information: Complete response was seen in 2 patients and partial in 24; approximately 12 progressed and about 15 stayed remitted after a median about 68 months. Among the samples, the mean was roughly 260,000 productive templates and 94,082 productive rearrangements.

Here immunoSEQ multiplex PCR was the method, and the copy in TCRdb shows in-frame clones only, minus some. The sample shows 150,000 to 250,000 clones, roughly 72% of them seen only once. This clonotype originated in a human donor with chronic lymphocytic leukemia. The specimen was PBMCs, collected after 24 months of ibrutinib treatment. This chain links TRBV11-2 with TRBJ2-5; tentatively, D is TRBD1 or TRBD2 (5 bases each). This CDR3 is CASSFTSSFRDLGEETQYF. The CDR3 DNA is TGTGCCAGCAGCTTCACAAGCTCCTTCAGGGACCTTGGAGAGGAGACCCAGTACTTC.